A selection of T cell receptor beta chains follows, all from one sample in a study of cytomegalovirus exposure and HLA in healthy donors. Clones were read by immunoSEQ multiplex PCR, and TCRdb kept only the in-frame ones, dropping some. The data hold fewer than 130,000 clones, with 70% to 90% observed a single time. Sequencing was done on a sample of PBMCs. These receptors originate from a woman aged 25 to 39 in good health and CMV-seropositive. Both conserved end residues are part of each CDR3. D genes are given only for firm matches. The size entry is marked missing in some rows and otherwise reads once, few, many or a size class.

TRBJ2-1 | NA | TRBV9 | NA | 15 | TGTGCCAGCAGCGCGGGCCCAATACTAGTGGATGAGCAGTTCTTC | CASSAGPILVDEQFF
TRBJ1-1 | NA | TRBV7-2 | NA | 13 | TGTGCCAGCAGCCCGGGCCTACCCCCGGGGGCTTTCTTT | CASSPGLPPGAFF
TRBJ2-1 | TRBD1 | TRBV5-1 | NA | 16 | TGCGCCAGCAGCTTGGCAGACAGGGGGCTGGCGGAGGAGCAGTTCTTC | CASSLADRGLAEEQFF
TRBJ2-7 | TRBD1 | TRBV7-2 | few | 13 | TGTGCCAGCAGCAAAGACAGGGTCTACGAGCAGTACTTC | CASSKDRVYEQYF
TRBJ2-1 | TRBD1 | TRBV7-2 | NA | 16 | TGTGCCAGCAGCTTAGATTGGGGACAGGGGGTTTATGAGCAGTTCTTC | CASSLDWGQGVYEQFF
TRBJ1-2 | TRBD1 | TRBV4-3 | NA | 15 | TGCGCCAGCAGCCTAGACTTACAGGGGAACTATGGCTACACCTTC | CASSLDLQGNYGYTF
TRBJ2-7 | TRBD2 | TRBV4-3 | NA | 17 | TGCGCCAGCAGCCAAGATGTCGCGGTGACTAGCACCTACGAGCAGTACTTC | CASSQDVAVTSTYEQYF
TRBJ2-7 | NA | TRBV11-1 | NA | 15 | TGTGCCAGCAGCTTAGATGAGGGAGAATCCTACGAGCAGTACTTC | CASSLDEGESYEQYF
TRBJ2-7 | NA | TRBV7-9 | NA | 16 | TGTGCCAGCAGCCCAGGACGCGGGAAAAGCTCCTACGAGCAGTACTTC | CASSPGRGKSSYEQYF
TRBJ1-2 | NA | TRBV4-2 | NA | 13 | TGTGCCAGCAGCCAAGGGTGGGGGGTCGGCTACACCTTC | CASSQGWGVGYTF
TRBJ2-5 | NA | TRBV5-1 | NA | 13 | TGCGCCAGCAGCCGCGCGGGGCAAGAGACCCAGTACTTC | CASSRAGQETQYF
TRBJ2-7 | TRBD2 | TRBV6-1 | NA | 14 | TGTGCCAGCACCGTGACTAGCGGGATACACGAGCAGTACTTC | CASTVTSGIHEQYF
TRBJ1-2 | NA | TRBV19 | NA | 12 | TGTGCCAGTAGTATCCGCAGGGGTGGCTACACCTTC | CASSIRRGGYTF
TRBJ1-1 | TRBD1 | TRBV28 | NA | 16 | TGTGCCAGCAGTCTACGGGACAGGGGGCGAGGCACTGAAGCTTTCTTT | CASSLRDRGRGTEAFF
TRBJ1-3 | NA | TRBV30 | NA | 13 | TGTGCCTGGGAGGGGGACTCTGGAAACACCATATATTTT | CAWEGDSGNTIYF
TRBJ2-1 | NA | TRBV5-4 | NA | 15 | TGTGCCAGCAGCTTGTGGTGGGAGGCCGACAATGAGCAGTTCTTC | CASSLWWEADNEQFF
TRBJ1-2 | TRBD1 | TRBV4-1 | NA | 17 | TGCGCCAGCAGCCAAGATTCTACAGGGGCTAGTAACTATGGCTACACCTTC | CASSQDSTGASNYGYTF
TRBJ1-2 | NA | TRBV15 | NA | 14 | TGTGCCACCAGCACGGCGGAGGGGACCTATGGCTACACCTTC | CATSTAEGTYGYTF
TRBJ1-2 | NA | TRBV18 | NA | 13 | TGTGCCAGCTCACCACCGAAACGGGGGGGCTACACCTTC | CASSPPKRGGYTF